These T cell receptor beta chains were read from a single sample in a study of human T cells and chemical hapten exposure. From the RACE reads, TCRdb called clonotypes with MiXCR, one entry per CDR3 protein. The sample records 65,000 to 85,000 distinct CDR3 sequences, 10% being singletons. Sequences were derived from whole blood, sampled in connection with sensitization to the hapten diphenylcyclopropenone (DPC). The receptors come from a woman aged 50 to 60 with alopecia areata. Some clones in this sample may be carry-over from other donors' samples. Each CDR3 is given with its conserved first and last residue. The order of the fields is clone size, V gene, D gene, J gene, CDR3 DNA, CDR3 protein. A D gene is named only where the DNA matches it firmly. Rows may omit the clone size; those that give it use once, few, many or a size class.

clone size: few; V gene: TRBV7-2; D gene: .; J gene: TRBJ2-1; CDR3 DNA: TGTGCCAGCAGCTCCGACTCGGGCCCCGGCAATGAGCAGTTCTTC; CDR3 protein: CASSSDSGPGNEQFF
clone size: .; V gene: TRBV27; D gene: .; J gene: TRBJ2-7; CDR3 DNA: TGTGCCAGCAGTCCCCTGGTCGGCGGAAAGTACTTC; CDR3 protein: CASSPLVGGKYF
clone size: few; V gene: TRBV2; D gene: .; J gene: TRBJ2-2; CDR3 DNA: TGTGCCAGCAGCCGAAGAGGGGGTCGCCACACCGGGGAGCTGTTTTTT; CDR3 protein: CASSRRGGRHTGELFF
clone size: many; V gene: TRBV20-1; D gene: .; J gene: TRBJ2-3; CDR3 DNA: TGCAGTGCTAGTCCGGGGACGGCAGATACGCAGTATTTT; CDR3 protein: CSASPGTADTQYF
clone size: many; V gene: TRBV10-2; D gene: TRBD2; J gene: TRBJ2-1; CDR3 DNA: TGCGCCAGCGCGCTAGCGGGAGGGTATGAGCAGTTCTTC; CDR3 protein: CASALAGGYEQFF
clone size: .; V gene: TRBV3-1; D gene: .; J gene: TRBJ2-3; CDR3 DNA: TGTGCCAGCAGCCAAGTGGGGGAAGATACGCAGTATTTT; CDR3 protein: CASSQVGEDTQYF
clone size: few; V gene: TRBV5-4; D gene: TRBD2; J gene: TRBJ2-7; CDR3 DNA: TGTGCCAGCAGTTCCGCGGGAGAGTCCTACGAGCAGTACTTC; CDR3 protein: CASSSAGESYEQYF
clone size: few; V gene: TRBV3-1; D gene: .; J gene: TRBJ2-5; CDR3 DNA: TGTGCCAGCAGCCTCAGGGGAGAGACCCAGTACTTC; CDR3 protein: CASSLRGETQYF
clone size: few; V gene: TRBV12-3/TRBV12-4; D gene: .; J gene: TRBJ1-2; CDR3 DNA: TGTGCCAGCAGCCTAGACAGGAGAGCTAACTATGGCTACACCTTC; CDR3 protein: CASSLDRRANYGYTF
clone size: few; V gene: TRBV27; D gene: .; J gene: TRBJ2-6; CDR3 DNA: TGTGCCAGCAGTCCCCGGGGGACAGAAAAAATTGGGGCCAACGTCCTGACTTTC; CDR3 protein: CASSPRGTEKIGANVLTF
clone size: .; V gene: TRBV14; D gene: TRBD1; J gene: TRBJ1-6; CDR3 DNA: TGTGCCAGCAGCCCGGGACAGGGGAAGAATTCACCCCTCCACTTT; CDR3 protein: CASSPGQGKNSPLHF
clone size: many; V gene: TRBV11-2; D gene: .; J gene: TRBJ2-5; CDR3 DNA: TGTGCCAGCAGCTTAGACTACCAAGAGACCCAGTACTTC; CDR3 protein: CASSLDYQETQYF
clone size: many; V gene: TRBV29-1; D gene: .; J gene: TRBJ2-7; CDR3 DNA: TGCAGCGTGGCCCGGGACGGATCGTCCTACGAGCAGTACTTC; CDR3 protein: CSVARDGSSYEQYF
clone size: few; V gene: TRBV3-1; D gene: .; J gene: TRBJ2-5; CDR3 DNA: TGTGCCAGCAGCCAAGCTAGCGTTCTAGCCCAAGAGACCCAGTACTTC; CDR3 protein: CASSQASVLAQETQYF
clone size: few; V gene: TRBV27; D gene: .; J gene: TRBJ2-7; CDR3 DNA: TGTGCCAGCGCCCAGGGGGAGGACTACGAGCAGTACTTC; CDR3 protein: CASAQGEDYEQYF
clone size: .; V gene: TRBV7-3; D gene: .; J gene: TRBJ2-7; CDR3 DNA: TGTGCCAGCAGCTTAAATCCGGGAGCAGCCTACGAGCAGTACTTC; CDR3 protein: CASSLNPGAAYEQYF
clone size: many; V gene: TRBV18; D gene: TRBD1; J gene: TRBJ2-1; CDR3 DNA: TGTGCCAGCTCACCTCTACAGGGGACCTCAGGCAATGAGCAGTTCTTC; CDR3 protein: CASSPLQGTSGNEQFF
clone size: few; V gene: TRBV2; D gene: .; J gene: TRBJ2-5; CDR3 DNA: TGTGCCAGCACCTTACAAGAGACCCAGTACTTC; CDR3 protein: CASTLQETQYF
clone size: many; V gene: TRBV6-5; D gene: .; J gene: TRBJ2-5; CDR3 DNA: TGTGCCAGCCGGGGGTTAGGGGTTCAAGAGACCCAGTACTTC; CDR3 protein: CASRGLGVQETQYF
clone size: many; V gene: TRBV12-3/TRBV12-4; D gene: TRBD1; J gene: TRBJ1-2; CDR3 DNA: TGTGCCAGCAGTCCGGGACAGGGGTACGGCTACACCTTC; CDR3 protein: CASSPGQGYGYTF
clone size: few; V gene: TRBV7-2; D gene: .; J gene: TRBJ2-4; CDR3 DNA: TGTGCCAGCAGCTTATCTCTAGCCAAAAACATTCAGTACTTC; CDR3 protein: CASSLSLAKNIQYF
clone size: .; V gene: TRBV11-2; D gene: .; J gene: TRBJ2-1; CDR3 DNA: TGTGCCAGCAGCCCATCGGGGTTTGAGCAGTTCTTC; CDR3 protein: CASSPSGFEQFF
clone size: few; V gene: TRBV24-1; D gene: TRBD2; J gene: TRBJ2-1; CDR3 DNA: TGTGCCACCAGTGACCCTAGCGGGAGATGGGATGAGCAGTTCTTC; CDR3 protein: CATSDPSGRWDEQFF
clone size: few; V gene: TRBV7-6; D gene: .; J gene: TRBJ2-7; CDR3 DNA: TGTGCCAGCAGCTCCTACGGTAGGGGCCTACCGACCGAGCAGTACTTC; CDR3 protein: CASSSYGRGLPTEQYF
clone size: many; V gene: TRBV4-2; D gene: .; J gene: TRBJ2-6; CDR3 DNA: TGTGCCAGCAGCCAAGATGGGGGGATGGCGGCCAACGTCCTGACTTTC; CDR3 protein: CASSQDGGMAANVLTF
clone size: .; V gene: TRBV28; D gene: .; J gene: TRBJ2-3; CDR3 DNA: TGTGCCAGCAGTCCCTCATATACGCAGTATTTT; CDR3 protein: CASSPSYTQYF
clone size: many; V gene: TRBV4-2; D gene: .; J gene: TRBJ1-1; CDR3 DNA: TGTGCCAGCAGCCAAGAATTAGTCAGGGCGAACACTGAAGCTTTCTTT; CDR3 protein: CASSQELVRANTEAFF
clone size: .; V gene: TRBV6-6; D gene: .; J gene: TRBJ1-3; CDR3 DNA: TGTGCCAGCAGTTACCCTACTAAGGGAGCTGGAAACACCATATATTTT; CDR3 protein: CASSYPTKGAGNTIYF
clone size: many; V gene: TRBV2; D gene: TRBD1; J gene: TRBJ2-3; CDR3 DNA: TGTGCCAGCAGGCGGACAGGGGGCGGTTTAAGCACAGATACGCAGTATTTT; CDR3 protein: CASRRTGGGLSTDTQYF
clone size: many; V gene: TRBV20-1; D gene: TRBD1; J gene: TRBJ2-1; CDR3 DNA: TGCAGTGCTAGAGATGGACAGGGTAAGAATGAGCAGTTCTTC; CDR3 protein: CSARDGQGKNEQFF
clone size: many; V gene: TRBV7-6; D gene: .; J gene: TRBJ1-6; CDR3 DNA: TGTGCCAGCAGCTTAGCGGGGGGGCAATCACCCCTCCACTTT; CDR3 protein: CASSLAGGQSPLHF
clone size: many; V gene: TRBV28; D gene: .; J gene: TRBJ1-1; CDR3 DNA: TGTGCCAGCAGTTCCGGGGGGGGAAAAGGGTACACTGAAGCTTTCTTT; CDR3 protein: CASSSGGGKGYTEAFF
clone size: .; V gene: TRBV6-6; D gene: TRBD1; J gene: TRBJ1-5; CDR3 DNA: TGTGCCAGCTCCGGGACAGCCAATCAGCCCCAGCATTTT; CDR3 protein: CASSGTANQPQHF
clone size: few; V gene: TRBV7-3; D gene: .; J gene: TRBJ2-2; CDR3 DNA: TGTGCCAGCAGCCCGGGAGGGGGCCCCGGGGAGCTGTTTTTT; CDR3 protein: CASSPGGGPGELFF
clone size: .; V gene: TRBV3-1; D gene: .; J gene: TRBJ2-7; CDR3 DNA: TGTGCCAGCAGCCAGATCCGCGGGGAGCAGTACTTC; CDR3 protein: CASSQIRGEQYF
clone size: few; V gene: TRBV4-2; D gene: .; J gene: TRBJ1-2; CDR3 DNA: TGTGCCAGCAGCCTGGATCCGGGCGGCGGTAAGGGTGGCTACACCTTC; CDR3 protein: CASSLDPGGGKGGYTF
clone size: .; V gene: TRBV6-2/TRBV6-3; D gene: .; J gene: TRBJ1-1; CDR3 DNA: TGTGCCAGCAGTTACCTTCTCCGGCAGGGCGGTCAGACTGAAGCTTTCTTT; CDR3 protein: CASSYLLRQGGQTEAFF
clone size: few; V gene: TRBV2; D gene: .; J gene: TRBJ2-1; CDR3 DNA: TGTGCTTCGGTTGGAGGGGGATACAATGAGCAGTTCTTC; CDR3 protein: CASVGGGYNEQFF
clone size: .; V gene: TRBV12-3/TRBV12-4; D gene: TRBD2; J gene: TRBJ2-1; CDR3 DNA: TGTGCCAGCAGTCCCGGGGGGAGCGGGAGATCCCGGAATGAGCAGTTCTTC; CDR3 protein: CASSPGGSGRSRNEQFF
clone size: many; V gene: TRBV5-1; D gene: .; J gene: TRBJ2-7; CDR3 DNA: TGCGCCAGCAGCCGCCCGGGGGACTACGAGCAGTACTTC; CDR3 protein: CASSRPGDYEQYF
clone size: few; V gene: TRBV12-3/TRBV12-4; D gene: TRBD2; J gene: TRBJ2-3; CDR3 DNA: TGTGCCAGCAGTCCCCGCCTTAGGGGCGGGAGTACAGATACGCAGTATTTT; CDR3 protein: CASSPRLRGGSTDTQYF
clone size: .; V gene: TRBV7-2; D gene: TRBD1; J gene: TRBJ2-7; CDR3 DNA: TGTGCCTCAGGACAGGCCCTATCCTACGAGCAGTACTTC; CDR3 protein: CASGQALSYEQYF
clone size: .; V gene: TRBV27; D gene: TRBD1; J gene: TRBJ1-5; CDR3 DNA: TGTGCCAGCAGCTCAAGACAGGGTTCTCGGTACAGCGATCAGCCCCAGCATTTT; CDR3 protein: CASSSRQGSRYSDQPQHF
clone size: .; V gene: TRBV27; D gene: .; J gene: TRBJ2-1; CDR3 DNA: TGTGCCAGCAGTACTACCCCGGGGTGGGTCTCCTACAATGAGCAGTTCTTC; CDR3 protein: CASSTTPGWVSYNEQFF
clone size: once; V gene: TRBV29-1; D gene: TRBD1; J gene: TRBJ1-1; CDR3 DNA: TGCAGCGTCCAGCGCGTCCCCGGGACAGGCCTTGAAGCTTTCTTT; CDR3 protein: CSVQRVPGTGLEAFF
clone size: few; V gene: TRBV7-8; D gene: TRBD1; J gene: TRBJ2-1; CDR3 DNA: TGTGTCAGCAGCCAACCCGGGACAGGGTACAATGAGCAGTTCTTC; CDR3 protein: CVSSQPGTGYNEQFF
clone size: .; V gene: TRBV30; D gene: TRBD2; J gene: TRBJ2-5; CDR3 DNA: TGTGCCTGGAGTCGTAGCGGGAGAGCAGAGGAGACCCAGTACTTC; CDR3 protein: CAWSRSGRAEETQYF
clone size: few; V gene: TRBV11-2; D gene: TRBD2; J gene: TRBJ2-4; CDR3 DNA: TGTGCCAGCAGCCCCGGGAGGGGGGGCGAGTACTTC; CDR3 protein: CASSPGRGGEYF
clone size: few; V gene: TRBV6-1; D gene: .; J gene: TRBJ2-5; CDR3 DNA: TGTGCCAGCAGGGGTTCTGGACGGCAGTCGGGGGCAAGGTACTTC; CDR3 protein: CASRGSGRQSGARYF
clone size: few; V gene: TRBV7-8; D gene: .; J gene: TRBJ2-7; CDR3 DNA: TGTGCCAGCAGCTTACCAGGTCTCGAGCAGTACTTC; CDR3 protein: CASSLPGLEQYF
clone size: many; V gene: TRBV7-9; D gene: .; J gene: TRBJ2-3; CDR3 DNA: TGTGCCAGCGAAGGGCTAGCGAGCACAGATACGCAGTATTTT; CDR3 protein: CASEGLASTDTQYF
clone size: many; V gene: TRBV29-1; D gene: .; J gene: TRBJ2-1; CDR3 DNA: TGCAGCGTTGAGGTCGGGATGGAACAGTTCTTC; CDR3 protein: CSVEVGMEQFF
clone size: .; V gene: TRBV12-3/TRBV12-4; D gene: .; J gene: TRBJ2-5; CDR3 DNA: TGTGTCAGCAGTTTGGTTCAGCGGAGGCAAGAGACCCAGTACTTC; CDR3 protein: CVSSLVQRRQETQYF
clone size: .; V gene: TRBV21-1; D gene: .; J gene: TRBJ2-1; CDR3 DNA: TGTGCCAGCAGCAAAGTACTGGGGGAGAGCGATGAGCAGTTCTTC; CDR3 protein: CASSKVLGESDEQFF
clone size: .; V gene: TRBV10-1; D gene: .; J gene: TRBJ2-7; CDR3 DNA: TGCGCCAGCAGTGGACCCGGGTTTCGCTCCCACGAGCAGTACTTC; CDR3 protein: CASSGPGFRSHEQYF
clone size: .; V gene: TRBV5-1; D gene: .; J gene: TRBJ2-3; CDR3 DNA: TGCGCCAGCAGCTTCCAAGGGACTCCCACAGATACGCAGTATTTT; CDR3 protein: CASSFQGTPTDTQYF
clone size: few; V gene: TRBV6-2/TRBV6-3; D gene: .; J gene: TRBJ2-5; CDR3 DNA: TGTGCCAGCAGTAACAGTGAAGAGACCCAGTACTTC; CDR3 protein: CASSNSEETQYF
clone size: .; V gene: TRBV2; D gene: .; J gene: TRBJ2-1; CDR3 DNA: TGTGCCAGCAGCCCCGGGGAGTACAATGAGCAGTTCTTC; CDR3 protein: CASSPGEYNEQFF
clone size: .; V gene: TRBV6-1; D gene: .; J gene: TRBJ2-7; CDR3 DNA: TGTGCCAGCAGCTACAAGTCGGCCACCTACGAGCAGTACTTC; CDR3 protein: CASSYKSATYEQYF
clone size: .; V gene: TRBV18; D gene: .; J gene: TRBJ1-3; CDR3 DNA: TGTGCCAGCTCACCTGTGACAGGTCGTGGAAACACCATATATTTT; CDR3 protein: CASSPVTGRGNTIYF